The 7 T cell receptor beta chains listed next were all sequenced from one sample in a study of T cell responses to AZD1222 COVID-19 vaccine. TCRdb's table, derived via immunoSEQ multiplex PCR, lists solely in-frame clones and lacks some. The sample holds approximately 79,000 clones, approximately 91% seen once. This specimen was peripheral blood, taken on day 0 of AZD1222 vaccination. Receptor source: an adult in good health.

The rearrangement uses TRBV30 and TRBJ2-4; TRBD2 might be the D (7 bases). The germline V gene has CDR1 GTSNPN and CDR2 SVGIG (reference sequence). CDR3 length equals 15 residues. Trimming took off 3 bases at V and 2 bases at J, with 14 bases between the two ends. CDR3 loop: CAWRGGRVTKNIQYF. The CDR3 DNA sequence: TGTGCCTGGAGAGGGGGGAGGGTTACCAAAAACATTCAGTACTTC.

The chain combines TRBV28 with TRBJ2-1; 8 nucleotides match TRBD2. From germline, CDR1 is MDHEN and CDR2 SYDVKM. The CDR3 has 16 residues. After removal of 2 bases from V and 0 bases from J, the junction contained 3 bases not matched to a gene. The CDR3 region is CASSLSGSGSYNEQFF. In nucleotides, the CDR3 is TGTGCCAGCAGTTTAAGCGGGAGCGGCTCCTACAATGAGCAGTTCTTC.

The V and J genes are TRBV4-1 and TRBJ2-7; TRBD2 agrees at 7 bases. CDR1 and CDR2 (germline): MGHRA, YSYEKL. The CDR3 consists of 13 residues. V gave up 4 bases and J gave up 5 bases; unmatched junction bases: 5. The CDR3 here is CASSLREVDEQYF. CDR3 coding DNA: TGCGCCAGCAGCCTCCGGGAGGTGGACGAGCAGTACTTC.

This chain connects TRBV28 to TRBJ1-1, with 9 bases fitting TRBD1. V lost 8 bases, J lost 11 bases, and 9 bases stayed unmatched. This CDR3 has 12 amino acids. Germline CDR1 is MDHEN and CDR2 is SYDVKM. The CDR3 reads CASGDRAASAFF. DNA for the CDR3: TGTGCCAGCGGGGACAGGGCGGCCTCTGCTTTCTTT.

CDR3 DNA sequence: TGCGCCAGCAGCCCCGATGGACTAGCGGGAGGGCCAATATACGAGCAGTACTTC. Protein: CASSPDGLAGGPIYEQYF. This sequence joins TRBV5-1 and TRBJ2-7, with 15 bases matching TRBD2. CDR1 is SGHRS and CDR2 is YFSETQ in the germline V gene. The CDR3 covers 18 residues. V lost 4 bases and J lost 4; bases outside the gene matches: 12.

This clone appeared once. V gene TRBV4-1 combines with J gene TRBJ2-1; the D is unclear. Germline V gives CDR1 MGHRA, CDR2 YSYEKL. The CDR3 is 14 amino acids. V shed 1 base and J shed 7 bases, with 11 bases lying between them. This chain's CDR3 is CASSQGNYGNEQFF. The CDR3 DNA sequence: TGCGCCAGCAGCCAAGGTAATTACGGTAATGAGCAGTTCTTC.

J is TRBJ2-1 and V is TRBV2, with TRBD2 identical over 7 bases. Per germline, CDR1 SNHLY and CDR2 FYNNEI. The CDR3 consists of 15 residues. The V and J ends lost 5 bases and 2 bases, in that order; junction bases with no gene match: 6. This CDR3 reads CASSIVGGAYNEQFF. The DNA for the CDR3 is TGTGCCAGCAGTATCGTGGGGGGGGCCTACAATGAGCAGTTCTTC.